This T cell receptor beta chain emerged from a study of human T cells and chemical hapten exposure. Study summary: Throughout the approximately 26-week study, diphenylcyclopropenone was applied weekly to the patients' scalps.

Time point specified: patch test 2, 6 weeks after DPC sensitization. This sample's treatment: therapeutic diphenylcyclopropenone sensitization with weekly scalp DPC. Patch tests were applied only after blood draws. Non-pregnant alopecia patients aged 18 to 70, suitable for DPC therapy. Turning to this clonotype: Its antigen is not identified.

Germline CDR1 LNHNV, CDR2 YYDKDF (reference sequence). The CDR3 contains 15 residues. J was trimmed by 5 bases and V by 3 bases; bases with no gene match: 8. Overall study results and limits: Expanded TCRs created a significantly greater count of big CDR3 similarity clusters than controls did.

TCRdb independently ran MiXCR on the RACE reads; one entry per CDR3 protein. Of tens of thousands of distinct CDR3 sequences listed, 10% are singletons. The genes are TRBV15 and TRBJ2-5; the match to TRBD1 covers 8 bases. The sequences come from whole blood, collected in connection with sensitization to the hapten diphenylcyclopropenone (DPC). The receptor was isolated from a woman between 45 and 65 years old with alopecia areata. Some clones in this sample may be carry-over from other donors' samples. CDR3 in amino acids: CATSSRTGSGETQYF. For the CDR3, the DNA is TGTGCCACCAGCAGCAGGACAGGGAGCGGGGAGACCCAGTACTTC.